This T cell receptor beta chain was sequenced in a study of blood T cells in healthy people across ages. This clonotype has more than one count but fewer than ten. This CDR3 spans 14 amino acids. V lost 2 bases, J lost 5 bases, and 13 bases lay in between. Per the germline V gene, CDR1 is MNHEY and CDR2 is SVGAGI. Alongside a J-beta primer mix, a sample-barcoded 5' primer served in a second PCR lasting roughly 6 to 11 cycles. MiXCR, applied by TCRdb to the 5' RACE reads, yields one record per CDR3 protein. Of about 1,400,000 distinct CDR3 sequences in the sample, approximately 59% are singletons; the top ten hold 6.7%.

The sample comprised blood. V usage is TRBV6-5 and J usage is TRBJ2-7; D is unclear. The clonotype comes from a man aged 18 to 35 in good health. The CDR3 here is CASSYTLSQHEQYF. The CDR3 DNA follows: TGTGCCAGCAGTTACACGTTAAGCCAACACGAGCAGTACTTC.